The clone carrying this T cell receptor (beta chain) has a handful of counts. TCRdb keeps only in-frame clones here, not all; method: immunoSEQ multiplex PCR. This sample carries 20,000 to 25,000 clones, around 85% of them seen once, and the ten largest clones take about 15%. The sample comes from a study of T cells in localized non-small cell lung cancer. The CDR3 is 14 amino acids. CDR1 is MNHEY and CDR2 is SVGAGI in the germline V gene. The V gene end was trimmed by 6 bases and the J gene end by 6 bases; junction bases not matched to a gene: 10. J is TRBJ1-2 and V is TRBV6-5, with TRBD1 matching over 7 bases. The sequence derives from a woman aged 40-69 years with stage II squamous cell lung carcinoma. This specimen was PBMCs, taken before any cancer treatment. The CDR3 sequence is CASSSSAGTDGYTF. The CDR3, as DNA: TGTGCCAGCAGCTCTTCTGCCGGGACAGATGGCTACACCTTC.